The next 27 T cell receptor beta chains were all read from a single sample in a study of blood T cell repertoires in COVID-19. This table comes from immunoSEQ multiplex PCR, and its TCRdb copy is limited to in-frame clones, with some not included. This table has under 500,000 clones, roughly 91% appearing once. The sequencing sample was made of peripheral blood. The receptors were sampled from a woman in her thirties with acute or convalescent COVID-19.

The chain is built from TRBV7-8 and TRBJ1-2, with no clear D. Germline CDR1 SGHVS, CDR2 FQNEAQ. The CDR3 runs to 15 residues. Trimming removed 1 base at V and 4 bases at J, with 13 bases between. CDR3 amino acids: CASSLDDSVGYGYTF. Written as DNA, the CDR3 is TGTGCCAGCAGCTTAGACGACTCGGTTGGCTATGGCTACACCTTC.

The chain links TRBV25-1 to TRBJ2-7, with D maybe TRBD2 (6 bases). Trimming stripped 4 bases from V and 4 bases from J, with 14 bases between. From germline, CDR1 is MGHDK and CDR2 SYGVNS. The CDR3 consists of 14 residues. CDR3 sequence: CASSAPGLKYEQYF. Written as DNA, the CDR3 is TGTGCCAGCAGTGCTCCGGGACTGAAATACGAGCAGTACTTC.

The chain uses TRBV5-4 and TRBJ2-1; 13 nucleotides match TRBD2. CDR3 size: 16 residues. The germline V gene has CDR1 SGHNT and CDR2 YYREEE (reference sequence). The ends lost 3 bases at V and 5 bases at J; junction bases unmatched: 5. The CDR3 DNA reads TGTGCCAGCAGCTCCGGACTAGCGGGGGCCAACAATGAGCAGTTCTTC. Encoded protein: CASSSGLAGANNEQFF.

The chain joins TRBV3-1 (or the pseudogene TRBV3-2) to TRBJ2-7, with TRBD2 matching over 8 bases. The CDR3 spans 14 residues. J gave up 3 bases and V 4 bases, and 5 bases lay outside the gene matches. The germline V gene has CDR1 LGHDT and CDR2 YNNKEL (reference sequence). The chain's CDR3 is CASSLGRGGYEQYF. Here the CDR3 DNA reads TGTGCCAGCAGCCTCGGACGGGGGGGCTACGAGCAGTACTTC.

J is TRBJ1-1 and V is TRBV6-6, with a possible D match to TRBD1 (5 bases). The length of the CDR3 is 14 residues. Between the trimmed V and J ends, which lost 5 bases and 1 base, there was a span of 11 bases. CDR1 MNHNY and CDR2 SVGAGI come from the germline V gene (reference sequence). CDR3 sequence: CASSLARENTEAFF. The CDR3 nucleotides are TGTGCCAGCAGTCTAGCCAGGGAGAACACTGAAGCTTTCTTT.

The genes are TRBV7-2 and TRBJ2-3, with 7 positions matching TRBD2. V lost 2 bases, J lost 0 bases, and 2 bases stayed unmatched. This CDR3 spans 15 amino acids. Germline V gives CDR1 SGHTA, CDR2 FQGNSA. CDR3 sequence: CASSLLRGSTDTQYF. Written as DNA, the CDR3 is TGTGCCAGCAGCTTATTGCGGGGGAGCACAGATACGCAGTATTTT.

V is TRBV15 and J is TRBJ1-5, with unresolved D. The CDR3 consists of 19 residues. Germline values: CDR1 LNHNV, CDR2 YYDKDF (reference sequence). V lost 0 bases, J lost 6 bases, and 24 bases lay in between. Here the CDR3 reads CATSRDIMRAPAWGQPQHF. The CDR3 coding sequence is TGTGCCACCAGCAGAGATATCATGAGGGCCCCGGCTTGGGGTCAGCCCCAGCATTTT.

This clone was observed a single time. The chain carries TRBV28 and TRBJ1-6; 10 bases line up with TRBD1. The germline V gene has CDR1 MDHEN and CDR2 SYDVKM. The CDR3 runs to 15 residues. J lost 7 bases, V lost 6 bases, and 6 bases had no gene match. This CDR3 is CASSPRDRGNSPLHF. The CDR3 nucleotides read TGTGCCAGCAGCCCCCGGGACAGGGGAAATTCACCCCTCCACTTT.

The CDR3 sequence: CASSARGGETDTQYF. CDR3 nucleotide sequence: TGTGCCAGCAGCGCGCGGGGGGGCGAGACAGATACGCAGTATTTT. The chain uses TRBV7-3 and TRBJ2-3, with 9 positions matching TRBD2. With 5 bases clipped from V and 3 bases from J, the junction kept 6 bases outside the gene matches. Germline V gene lookup returns CDR1 SGHTA and CDR2 FQGTGA. The CDR3 extends over 15 amino acids.

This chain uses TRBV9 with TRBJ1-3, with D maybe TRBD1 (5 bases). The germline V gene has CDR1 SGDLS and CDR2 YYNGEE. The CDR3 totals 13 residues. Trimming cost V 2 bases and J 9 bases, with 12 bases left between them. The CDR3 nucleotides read TGTGCCAGCAGCGTGGGACGGCGGGGCACCATATATTTT. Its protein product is CASSVGRRGTIYF.

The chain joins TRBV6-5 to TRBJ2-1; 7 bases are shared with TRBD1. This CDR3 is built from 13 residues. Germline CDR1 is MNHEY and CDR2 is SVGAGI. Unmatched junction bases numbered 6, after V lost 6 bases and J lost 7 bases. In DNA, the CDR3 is TGTGCCAGCAGAACCGGGACAGAGAATGAGCAGTTCTTC. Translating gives CASRTGTENEQFF.

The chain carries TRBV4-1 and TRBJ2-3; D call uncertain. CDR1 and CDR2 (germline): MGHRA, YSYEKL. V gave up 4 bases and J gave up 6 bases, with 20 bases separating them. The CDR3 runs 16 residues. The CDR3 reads CASSPQRGIVLDTQYF. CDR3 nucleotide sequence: TGCGCCAGCAGCCCTCAACGCGGTATAGTTTTGGATACGCAGTATTTT.

The CDR3 loop reads CASSLTLAGYQPQHF. In DNA form, the CDR3 reads TGTGCCAGCAGTTTAACGTTGGCAGGCTATCAGCCCCAGCATTTT. The V and J genes are TRBV28 and TRBJ1-5; D remains unclear. With 2 bases removed from V and 5 bases from J, the gap between germline ends came to 13 bases. The CDR3 length is 15 residues. In germline, CDR1 is MDHEN, CDR2 SYDVKM. The full variable domain, completed using reference TRBV28 and TRBJ1-5, is DVKVTQSSRYLVKRTGEKVFLECVQDMDHENMFWYRQDPGLGLRLIYFSYDVKMKEKGDIPEGYSVSREKKERFSLILESASTNQTSMYLCASSLTLAGYQPQHFGDGTRLSIL.

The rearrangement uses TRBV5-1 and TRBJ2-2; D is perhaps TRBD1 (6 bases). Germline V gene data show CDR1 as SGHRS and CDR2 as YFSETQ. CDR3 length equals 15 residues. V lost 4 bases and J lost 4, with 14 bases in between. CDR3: CASSRGHGGTGELFF. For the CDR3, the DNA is TGCGCCAGCAGCCGGGGACATGGCGGCACCGGGGAGCTGTTTTTT. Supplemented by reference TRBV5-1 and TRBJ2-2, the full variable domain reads KAGVTQTPRYLIKTRGQQVTLSCSPISGHRSVSWYQQTPGQGLQFLFEYFSETQRNKGNFPGRFSGRQFSNSRSEMNVSTLELGDSALYLCASSRGHGGTGELFFGEGSRLTVL.

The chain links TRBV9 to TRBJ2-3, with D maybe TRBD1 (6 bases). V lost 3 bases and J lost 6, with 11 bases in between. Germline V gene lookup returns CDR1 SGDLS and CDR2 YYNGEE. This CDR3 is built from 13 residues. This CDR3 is CASSAGVGDTQYF. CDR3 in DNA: TGTGCCAGCAGCGCAGGGGTTGGGGATACGCAGTATTTT.

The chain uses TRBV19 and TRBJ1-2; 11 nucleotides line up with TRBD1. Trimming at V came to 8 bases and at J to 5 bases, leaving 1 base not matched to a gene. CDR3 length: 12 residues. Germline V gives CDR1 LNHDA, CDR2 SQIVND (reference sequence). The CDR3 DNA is TGTGCCAGTGGACAGGGGGCATATGGCTACACCTTC. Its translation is CASGQGAYGYTF.

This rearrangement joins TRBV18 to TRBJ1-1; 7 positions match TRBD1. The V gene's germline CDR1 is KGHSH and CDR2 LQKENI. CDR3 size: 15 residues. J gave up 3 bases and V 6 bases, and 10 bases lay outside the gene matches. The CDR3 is CASSPTRGEYTEAFF. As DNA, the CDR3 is TGTGCCAGCTCCCCGACCAGGGGGGAATACACTGAAGCTTTCTTT.

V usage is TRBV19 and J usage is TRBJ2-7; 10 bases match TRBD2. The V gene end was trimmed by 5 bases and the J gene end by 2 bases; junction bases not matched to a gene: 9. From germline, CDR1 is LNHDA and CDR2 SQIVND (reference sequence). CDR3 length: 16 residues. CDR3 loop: CASSESKRGGAYEQYF. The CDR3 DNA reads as TGTGCCAGTAGTGAAAGTAAGCGGGGGGGAGCCTACGAGCAGTACTTC.

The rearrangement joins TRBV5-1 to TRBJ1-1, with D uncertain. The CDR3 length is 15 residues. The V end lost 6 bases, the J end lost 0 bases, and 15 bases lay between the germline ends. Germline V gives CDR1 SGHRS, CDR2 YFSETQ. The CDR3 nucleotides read TGCGCCAGCAAATCTTCCATATACATGAACACTGAAGCTTTCTTT. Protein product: CASKSSIYMNTEAFF.

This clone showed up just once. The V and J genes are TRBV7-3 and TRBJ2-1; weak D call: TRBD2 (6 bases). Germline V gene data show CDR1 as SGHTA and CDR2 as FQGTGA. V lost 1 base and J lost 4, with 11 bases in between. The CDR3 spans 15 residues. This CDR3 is CASSLMASEYNEQFF. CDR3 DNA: TGTGCCAGCAGCTTAATGGCTAGCGAATACAATGAGCAGTTCTTC.

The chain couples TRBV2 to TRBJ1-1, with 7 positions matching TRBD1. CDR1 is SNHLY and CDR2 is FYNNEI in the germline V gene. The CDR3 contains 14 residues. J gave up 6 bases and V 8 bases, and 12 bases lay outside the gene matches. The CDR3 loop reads CASFSDRRGAEAFF. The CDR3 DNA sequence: TGTGCCAGCTTTTCGGACAGGCGAGGGGCTGAAGCTTTCTTT.

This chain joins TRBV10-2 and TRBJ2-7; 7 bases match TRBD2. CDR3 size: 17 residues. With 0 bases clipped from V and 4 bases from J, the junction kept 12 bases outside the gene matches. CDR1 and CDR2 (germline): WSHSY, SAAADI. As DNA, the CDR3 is TGCGCCAGCAGTGAGTCGTCCTACCTAGCGGACTTATACGAGCAGTACTTC. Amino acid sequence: CASSESSYLADLYEQYF.

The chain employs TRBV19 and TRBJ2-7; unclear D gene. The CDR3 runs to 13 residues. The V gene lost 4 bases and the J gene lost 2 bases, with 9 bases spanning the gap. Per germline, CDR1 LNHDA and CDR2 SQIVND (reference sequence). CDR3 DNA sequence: TGTGCCAGTAGTAATGCGGTGCCCTACGAGCAGTACTTC. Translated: CASSNAVPYEQYF. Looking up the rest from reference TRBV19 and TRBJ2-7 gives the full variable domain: DGGITQSPKYLFRKEGQNVTLSCEQNLNHDAMYWYRQDPGQGLRLIYYSQIVNDFQKGDIAEGYSVSREKKESFPLTVTSAQKNPTAFYLCASSNAVPYEQYFGPGTRLTVT.

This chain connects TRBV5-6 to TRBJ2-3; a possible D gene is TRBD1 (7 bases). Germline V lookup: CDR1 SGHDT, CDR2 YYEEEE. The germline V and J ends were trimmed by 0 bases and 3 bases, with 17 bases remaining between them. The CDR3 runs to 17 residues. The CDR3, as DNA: TGTGCCAGCAGCTTGGTAAAGCAGGGGGGTAGAACAGATACGCAGTATTTT. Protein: CASSLVKQGGRTDTQYF.

The CDR3: CASSEAAGRGTDTQYF. The CDR3 DNA follows: TGTGCCAGCAGTGAAGCCGCAGGGCGAGGCACAGATACGCAGTATTTT. The rearrangement links TRBV6-1 to TRBJ2-3, with D perhaps matching TRBD1 (5 bases). The CDR3 has 16 amino acids. V was shortened by 0 bases and J by 1 base, with 11 bases between the two germline ends. Germline CDR1 MNHNS, CDR2 SASEGT.

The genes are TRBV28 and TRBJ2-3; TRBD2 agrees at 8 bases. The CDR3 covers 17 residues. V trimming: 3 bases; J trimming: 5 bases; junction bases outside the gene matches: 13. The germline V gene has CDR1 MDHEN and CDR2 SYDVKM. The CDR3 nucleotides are TGTGCCAGCAGTTTTCTGCGGGGGGATGGTGGGGTAGATACGCAGTATTTT. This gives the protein CASSFLRGDGGVDTQYF.

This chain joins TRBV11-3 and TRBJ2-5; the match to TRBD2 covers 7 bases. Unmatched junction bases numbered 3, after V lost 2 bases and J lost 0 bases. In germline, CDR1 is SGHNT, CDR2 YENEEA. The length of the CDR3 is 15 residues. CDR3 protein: CASSLILAHQETQYF. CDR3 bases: TGTGCCAGCAGCTTAATACTAGCGCACCAAGAGACCCAGTACTTC.